This T cell receptor beta chain originates from a study of CD8+ T cells in alopecia areata. Cell sorting was applied to PBMCs, and CD4+ and CD8+ T cells were collected. This clone was seen more than once but under ten times. Its target is not known. Following RNA extraction, reverse transcription yielded cDNA that acted as the sequencing template. Assay: immunoSEQ multiplex PCR; the TCRdb copy retains only in-frame clones and omits some. The data contain about 200,000 clones, roughly three fifths of them singletons. Study findings and constraints: Possibly because of HLA-related factors, TCR sharing was less clear across patients than in mice. Normal scalp had lower clonality than lesional scalp, with alopecia totalis/universalis lesions showing this most strongly.

The CDR3 covers 15 residues. Germline values: CDR1 SQVTM, CDR2 ANQGSEA. V lost 0 bases, J lost 5 bases, and 16 bases lay in between. This clonotype originated in a human donor in good health. Sequencing was performed on CD8+ T cells sorted from blood. The V call is TRBV29-1, the J call TRBJ2-5; D not resolved. This CDR3 is CSVEDPESPRETQYF. Written as DNA, the CDR3 is TGCAGCGTTGAAGACCCAGAATCACCGAGGGAGACCCAGTACTTC.